What follows are 7 T cell receptor beta chains derived from one specimen sequenced in a study of OX40 agonist ivuxolimab in advanced cancers. Profiled with immunoSEQ multiplex PCR; TCRdb holds only in-frame clones, not every one. The sample holds approximately 69,000 clones; around 90% are singletons and the top ten take roughly 10%. The sample was CD4+ or CD8+ T cells sorted from blood, taken in a trial of the OX40 agonist ivuxolimab. The receptors come from an adult with an advanced solid tumor such as melanoma, head and neck, liver or kidney cancer.

V is TRBV10-3 and J is TRBJ2-2, with 8 bases aligning to TRBD1. V shed 5 bases and J 1 base; nucleotides not matched to a gene: 3. Germline assignment: CDR1 ENHRY and CDR2 SYGVKD. This CDR3 comprises 15 residues. The CDR3 is CAISSGTGNTGELFF. CDR3 nucleotides: TGTGCCATCAGTTCCGGGACAGGGAACACCGGGGAGCTGTTTTTT.

The CDR3 nucleotides are TGCAGCGTTGAAGGACTAACTCCCCACGAGCAGTACTTC. The encoded protein is CSVEGLTPHEQYF. The chain has TRBV29-1 and TRBJ2-7; the D gene is possibly TRBD2 (5 bases). V was clipped by 1 base and J by 5 bases, with 12 bases between them. The CDR3 has 13 amino acids. CDR1 is SQVTM, CDR2 ANQGSEA, per germline.

The rearrangement uses TRBV5-6 and TRBJ2-1; 7 bases are a match to TRBD2. The CDR3 has 13 residues. Germline V gene sequence: CDR1 SGHDT, CDR2 YYEEEE. The V and J ends lost 5 bases and 9 bases, in that order; junction bases with no gene match: 8. The CDR3 loop reads CASSAGRTGEQFF. For the CDR3, the DNA is TGTGCCAGCAGTGCCGGGAGGACCGGTGAGCAGTTCTTC. Based on the CDR3 plus reference TRBV5-6 and TRBJ2-1, the full variable domain is DAGVTQSPTHLIKTRGQQVTLRCSPKSGHDTVSWYQQALGQGPQFIFQYYEEEERQRGNFPDRFSGHQFPNYSSELNVNALLLGDSALYLCASSAGRTGEQFFGPGTRLTVL.

The gene calls are TRBV28 and TRBJ2-5; D could derive from TRBD1 or TRBD2 (6 bases each). This CDR3 region has 14 residues. V was cut by 5 bases and J by 2 bases, with 12 bases left in between. In germline, CDR1 is MDHEN, CDR2 SYDVKM. The CDR3 DNA reads TGTGCCAGCAGTCTCCCGGGGGCTCAAGAGACCCAGTACTTC. Protein sequence: CASSLPGAQETQYF. Full variable domain (rest looked up from reference TRBV28 and TRBJ2-5): DVKVTQSSRYLVKRTGEKVFLECVQDMDHENMFWYRQDPGLGLRLIYFSYDVKMKEKGDIPEGYSVSREKKERFSLILESASTNQTSMYLCASSLPGAQETQYFGPGTRLLVL.

In its sample, this clone was seen once. The chain is built from TRBV28 and TRBJ2-1, with 8 bases identical to TRBD1. V shed 6 bases, J shed 3 bases, and the junction held 7 bases outside the gene matches. The CDR3 has 15 residues. CDR1 MDHEN and CDR2 SYDVKM come from the germline V gene. The CDR3 sequence is CASSPGGQVYNEQFF. Written as DNA, the CDR3 is TGTGCCAGCAGCCCTGGGGGACAGGTCTACAATGAGCAGTTCTTC.

This chain links TRBV11-3 with TRBJ2-5; 12 bases are shared with TRBD2. CDR3 size: 15 residues. Germline V lookup: CDR1 SGHNT, CDR2 YENEEA. Trimming cost V 3 bases and J 4 bases; bases outside gene matches: 3. CDR3 DNA sequence: TGTGCCAGCAGCTTTCTAGCGGGAGGGGTAGAGACCCAGTACTTC. Translating gives CASSFLAGGVETQYF.

The V gene is TRBV5-1, the J gene TRBJ2-2, with TRBD1 as a possible D gene (5 bases). The CDR3 sequence is 15 residues long. CDR1 is SGHRS and CDR2 is YFSETQ in the germline V gene. Trimming took off 0 bases at V and 1 base at J, with 7 bases between the two ends. The CDR3 protein is CASSLAGLNTGELFF. The CDR3 DNA reads as TGCGCCAGCAGCTTGGCAGGGTTGAACACCGGGGAGCTGTTTTTT.